What follows describes a single TCR beta chain. This record comes from a study of technical replicates of blood from a few donors. Using immunoSEQ multiplex PCR, the repertoire was profiled, and TCRdb retains in-frame clones only, with some absent. This sample has about 100,000 clones, with approximately 96% found just once. The CDR3 loop spans 13 amino acids. Trimming stripped 6 bases from V and 5 bases from J, with 14 bases between. CDR1 and CDR2 (germline): SGHNT, YENEEA. The sequence was obtained from a human donor in good health. V and J are TRBV11-3 and TRBJ2-7; a weak D match, TRBD1 (6 bases). The sample consisted of T cells isolated from PBMCs. The CDR3 reads CASSTGHFNEQYF. The CDR3 DNA reads as TGTGCCAGCAGTACGGGACATTTTAACGAGCAGTACTTC. Combining the CDR3 with reference TRBV11-3 and TRBJ2-7 gives the whole variable domain EAGVVQSPRYKIIEKKQPVAFWCNPISGHNTLYWYLQNLGQGPELLIRYENEEAVDDSQLPKDRFSAERLKGVDSTLKIQPAELGDSAVYLCASSTGHFNEQYFGPGTRLTVT.